This TCR beta chain was observed in a study of T-cell reconstitution after alpha-beta-depleted transplantation in children (TCRdb year 2016). General notes on the study: Using TCR repertoire profiling, the study quantitatively followed how T-cell immune reconstitution unfolded in children after TCRalphabeta/CD19-depleted allogeneic hematopoietic cell transplantation.

The method was PCR. Sequencer: Illumina HiSeq 2500. TCR library preparation used molecular barcoding, with unique molecular identifiers applied to normalize quantification of the TCRbeta repertoire. The raw public data were reprocessed by TCRdb itself: fastp quality trimming at Q25, MiXCR clonotype calling, in-frame beta chains only. Every entry covers one CDR3 protein and lists the most common genes and DNA from its rows. The sample table holds around 680,000 distinct CDR3 sequences, of which roughly 17% were seen once. The ten largest clones represent 1.1% of the sample. The sample holds many counts of this clonotype. The antigen it recognizes is unknown. Base qualities are not provided; no much larger clone lies one nucleotide away. The receptor was derived from a human donor who donated a stem cell graft to a child with acute myeloid leukemia. The sequencing here drew on PBMCs from the stem cell graft donor, taken from the stem cell graft.

The CDR3 corresponds to CASSLDFTDTQYF. The sequenced DNA is TGCGCCAGCAGCTTGGATTTCACAGATACGCAGTATTTT. This chain is built from TRBV5-1 and TRBJ2-3; the D gene assignment is ambiguous. There are 13 amino acids in the CDR3, from cysteine to phenylalanine inclusive. Of the read, only the CDR3 DNA is kept; its 39 bases are in frame from base 1. Trimming costs V 0 bases and J 2 bases, and their ends lie 4 bases apart. From a lookup of the germline V gene, CDR1 and CDR2 are SGHRS and YFSETQ.